This T cell receptor beta chain derives from a study of response to subunit inactivated influenza vaccine. In its sample, this clonotype was seen a few times. Its antigen is currently unknown. TCRdb reanalysed the RT-PCR reads using MiXCR and keeps one entry per CDR3 protein. Of 860,000 or so distinct CDR3 sequences in the sample, 21% were seen once. Study-level results: Few additional T cells are recruited per seasonal influenza vaccination, authors suggested.

The material was PBMCs from blood, obtained less than 6 days after vaccination. The sequence was obtained from a man aged 45-60 years who received an inactivated influenza vaccine.

CDR3 nucleotides: TGTGCCAGCAGCCCGGCGGGGGGTAGGAACTACGAGCAGTACTTC. It is translated as CASSPAGGRNYEQYF. The chain combines TRBV5-6 with TRBJ2-7, with 8 bases that match TRBD2. The CDR3 totals 15 residues. J gave up 3 bases and V 4 bases, and 9 bases lay outside the gene matches. Per germline, CDR1 SGHDT and CDR2 YYEEEE.